The 4 T cell receptor beta chains below all came from one sample that was sequenced in a study of T-cell memory formation after mild COVID-19. In TCRdb, the 5' RACE reads were re-called with MiXCR into one record per CDR3 protein. This table holds 250,000 to 300,000 distinct CDR3 sequences, roughly 18% found once. The sample was PBMCs or a T cell subset sorted from them (not recorded which). Every receptor here comes from a young man who had mild COVID-19 (a few samples of this study predate the infection). Cell type and time point are not known.

J is TRBJ1-1 and V is TRBV4-2; D is uncertain. CDR3 length: 16 residues. Germline lookup yields CDR1 LGHNA and CDR2 YNFKEQ. The V gene lost 0 bases and the J gene lost 3 bases, with 14 bases spanning the gap. CDR3 sequence: CASSQDLWRKDTEAFF. In nucleotides, the CDR3 is TGTGCCAGCAGCCAAGATCTTTGGAGAAAGGACACTGAAGCTTTCTTT.

This clonotype appeared a few times. The chain is built from TRBV2 and TRBJ2-7; D uncertain. V lost 1 base, J lost 4 bases, and 8 bases lay in between. CDR1 and CDR2 from the germline V gene are SNHLY and FYNNEI. The CDR3 totals 13 residues. The CDR3, as DNA: TGTGCCAGCAGTGAAGACGGGCGATACGAGCAGTACTTC. Amino acid sequence: CASSEDGRYEQYF.

This sequence joins TRBV27 and TRBJ1-5, with no clear D. This CDR3 comprises 14 residues. CDR1 is MNHEY and CDR2 is SMNVEV in the germline V gene (reference sequence). Trimming stripped 2 bases from V and 0 bases from J, with 5 bases between. CDR3 DNA: TGTGCCAGCAGTTTAAAGAATAGCAATCAGCCCCAGCATTTT. It codes for CASSLKNSNQPQHF.

The sample holds a few counts of this clonotype. This chain links TRBV19 with TRBJ2-2; TRBD2 agrees at 10 bases. The length of the CDR3 is 16 residues. In germline, CDR1 is LNHDA, CDR2 SQIVND (reference sequence). V gave up 3 bases and J gave up 5 bases; unmatched junction bases: 6. For the CDR3, the DNA is TGTGCCAGTAGTATGAAGCGGGGGGGCCTTACCGGGGAGCTGTTTTTT. This codes for CASSMKRGGLTGELFF.